The 28 T cell receptor beta chains below were found in one sample sequenced in a study of PD-1 blockade in mismatch repair-deficient tumors. The method was immunoSEQ multiplex PCR; TCRdb's version includes in-frame clones alone and lacks a portion of them. This table holds around 48,000 clones, around 80% found once. Sequencing used peripheral blood, obtained 4 weeks after starting pembrolizumab. These receptors were collected from an adult with mismatch repair-deficient cancer.

The chain couples TRBV7-9 to TRBJ1-3; no firm D call. Germline V gene data show CDR1 as SEHNR and CDR2 as FQNEAQ (reference sequence). This CDR3 has 16 amino acids. V was trimmed by 1 base and J by 0 bases, leaving 10 bases between them. CDR3 bases: TGTGCCAGCAGCTTAGTCCTGGGCGTCTCTGGAAACACCATATATTTT. Translated, it gives CASSLVLGVSGNTIYF.

This chain joins TRBV5-4 and TRBJ1-5; tentative D call: TRBD1 (5 bases). The germline CDR1 and CDR2 sequences are SGHNT and YYREEE (reference sequence). The V gene lost 4 bases and the J gene lost 9 bases, with 17 bases spanning the gap. The CDR3 totals 14 residues. CDR3 bases: TGTGCCAGCAGCCCGGGACCCAATCAGTGGCCCCAGCATTTT. Its protein is CASSPGPNQWPQHF. The full variable domain, rest sourced from reference TRBV5-4 and TRBJ1-5, is ETGVTQSPTHLIKTRGQQVTLRCSSQSGHNTVSWYQQALGQGPQFIFQYYREEENGRGNFPPRFSGLQFPNYSSELNVNALELDDSALYLCASSPGPNQWPQHFGDGTRLSIL.

This clone appeared a single time. The chain joins TRBV27 to TRBJ2-5; D is undetermined. The CDR3 covers 12 residues. Trimming cost V 4 bases and J 9 bases, with 12 bases left between them. Looked up from germline, CDR1 is MNHEY and CDR2 is SMNVEV (reference sequence). CDR3 protein: CASSSATEAQYF. CDR3 bases: TGTGCCAGCAGTTCAGCGACCGAGGCCCAGTACTTC.

The rearrangement links TRBV4-2 to TRBJ2-1; D remains unclear. CDR3 length: 13 residues. V was trimmed by 0 bases and J by 9 bases, leaving 9 bases between them. Germline assignment: CDR1 LGHNA and CDR2 YNFKEQ. The CDR3 nucleotides are TGTGCCAGCAGCCAAGACAGGTCAGGTGAGCAGTTCTTC. Protein: CASSQDRSGEQFF.

The V call is TRBV9, the J call TRBJ2-7, with D maybe TRBD1 (6 bases). CDR3 length: 14 amino acids. The germline CDR1 and CDR2 sequences are SGDLS and YYNGEE. With 0 bases removed from V and 5 bases from J, the gap between germline ends came to 12 bases. CDR3 DNA: TGTGCCAGCAGCGTAGATCGGACAGCCAACGAGCAGTACTTC. This sequence encodes CASSVDRTANEQYF.

The chain has TRBV6-6 and TRBJ2-2; possibly TRBD1 or TRBD2 for D (5 bases each). The length of the CDR3 is 15 residues. Germline CDR1 reads MNHNY; CDR2 reads SVGAGI (reference sequence). Trimming took 7 bases from V and 4 from J, leaving 16 bases between them. The CDR3 DNA sequence: TGTGCCAGCATTCGGGACCGGGCTAGCACCGGGGAGCTGTTTTTT. As protein: CASIRDRASTGELFF.

The chain couples TRBV29-1 to TRBJ2-5; no clear D. CDR3 length: 11 residues. V was pared by 1 base and J by 4 bases, with 4 bases between. Germline lookup yields CDR1 SQVTM and CDR2 ANQGSEA. The CDR3 nucleotides are TGCAGCGTTGAAGTTGGAGAGACCCAGTACTTC. Its translation: CSVEVGETQYF.

The chain links TRBV11-2 to TRBJ2-7; no definite D call. V was cut by 2 bases and J by 3 bases, with 14 bases left in between. CDR1 and CDR2 from the germline V gene are SGHAT and FQNNGV. The CDR3 totals 15 residues. In nucleotides, the CDR3 is TGTGCCAGCAGCTTAAGCAGGACCATACTCTACGAGCAGTACTTC. Translating gives CASSLSRTILYEQYF. Using reference TRBV11-2 and TRBJ2-7 for the parts outside the CDR3, the full variable domain is EAGVAQSPRYKIIEKRQSVAFWCNPISGHATLYWYQQILGQGPKLLIQFQNNGVVDDSQLPKDRFSAERLKGVDSTLKIQPAKLEDSAVYLCASSLSRTILYEQYFGPGTRLTVT.

This clone was observed a handful of times. This sequence joins TRBV29-1 and TRBJ1-2, with TRBD1 matching over 9 bases. This CDR3 contains 12 residues. J lost 4 bases, V lost 6 bases, and 3 bases had no gene match. The germline V gene has CDR1 SQVTM and CDR2 ANQGSEA. Here the CDR3 reads CSVGQGAYGYTF. The CDR3 DNA reads as TGCAGCGTGGGACAGGGCGCCTATGGCTACACCTTC. Based on the CDR3 plus reference TRBV29-1 and TRBJ1-2, the full variable domain is SAVISQKPSRDICQRGTSLTIQCQVDSQVTMMFWYRQQPGQSLTLIATANQGSEATYESGFVIDKFPISRPNLTFSTLTVSNMSPEDSSIYLCSVGQGAYGYTFGSGTRLTVV.

The CDR3 protein is CAWSPGEETQYF. The CDR3, as DNA: TGTGCCTGGAGCCCGGGGGAAGAGACCCAGTACTTC. J is TRBJ2-5 and V is TRBV30; perhaps TRBD2 as D (6 bases). Trimming pared 3 bases from V and 3 bases from J, leaving 8 bases between. Germline lookup yields CDR1 GTSNPN and CDR2 SVGIG (reference sequence). The CDR3 totals 12 residues. The full variable domain, completed using reference TRBV30 and TRBJ2-5, is SQTIHQWPATLVQPVGSPLSLECTVEGTSNPNLYWYRQAAGRGLQLLFYSVGIGQISSEVPQNLSASRPQDRQFILSSKKLLLSDSGFYLCAWSPGEETQYFGPGTRLLVL.

This clone appeared once. The chain recombines TRBV7-9 with TRBJ2-7; D may match TRBD1 or TRBD2 (5 bases each). The germline gives CDR1 SEHNR, CDR2 FQNEAQ (reference sequence). Trimming shortened V by 5 bases and J by 2 bases, and 13 bases separated the two germline ends. The CDR3 spans 14 residues. In DNA, the CDR3 is TGTGCCAGCAGCCGTGGGACGGTTCCCTACGAGCAGTACTTC. Amino acids: CASSRGTVPYEQYF.

Only one count was recorded for this clone. This sequence joins TRBV11-2 and TRBJ2-5; TRBD1 aligns across 7 bases. The CDR3 has 14 amino acids. Germline V gene lookup returns CDR1 SGHAT and CDR2 FQNNGV. V was clipped by 5 bases and J by 4 bases; unmatched bases: 7. CDR3 in DNA: TGTGCCAGCAGCCAAACAGGGGTGCGAGAGACCCAGTACTTC. It translates to CASSQTGVRETQYF.

The chain has TRBV19 and TRBJ2-3; D gene uncertain. The CDR3 is 14 residues long. V was clipped by 3 bases and J by 6 bases, with 13 bases between them. Germline V CDR1 and CDR2: LNHDA, SQIVND (reference sequence). CDR3 in DNA: TGTGCCAGTAGTATTGGCTCCCTCGGGGATACGCAGTATTTT. Translated, it gives CASSIGSLGDTQYF.

V is TRBV11-2 and J is TRBJ1-1, with 8 bases identical to TRBD1. The CDR3 is 15 amino acids. The J segment lost 5 bases and the V segment lost 5 bases, leaving 10 bases of the junction unmatched. Germline values: CDR1 SGHAT, CDR2 FQNNGV. The CDR3 is CASSLNQGARTEAFF. In DNA, the CDR3 is TGTGCCAGCAGCCTCAACCAGGGGGCGCGGACTGAAGCTTTCTTT.

The chain joins TRBV6-1 to TRBJ2-3, with no clear D. The CDR3 loop spans 14 amino acids. Germline V gene sequence: CDR1 MNHNS, CDR2 SASEGT. Trimming took 6 bases from V and 1 from J, leaving 11 bases between them. Here the CDR3 reads CASSPLGGTDTQYF. Here the CDR3 DNA reads TGTGCCAGCAGCCCCCTGGGCGGCACAGATACGCAGTATTTT.

This clone came up a few times. The CDR3 is CASSLSRNSGANVLTF. The CDR3 DNA sequence: TGCGCCAGCAGCTTGTCACGGAACTCTGGGGCCAACGTCCTGACTTTC. The genes are TRBV5-1 and TRBJ2-6; no clear D. This CDR3 has 16 residues. The germline CDR1 and CDR2 sequences are SGHRS and YFSETQ. V was pared by 1 base and J by 0 bases, with 8 bases between.

In nucleotides, the CDR3 is TGCAGTGCGAGGGGAAGTAAAGCTTTCTTT. Translated, it gives CSARGSKAFF. The chain has TRBV20-1 and TRBJ1-1, with a tentative D call TRBD1 (5 bases). The CDR3 runs 10 residues. V was cut by 6 bases and J by 9 bases, with 11 bases left in between. Per the germline V gene, CDR1 is DFQATT and CDR2 is SNEGSKA (reference sequence).

The V call is TRBV4-2, the J call TRBJ2-7; D unresolved. V was pared by 1 base and J by 6 bases, with 10 bases between. Germline V gene sequence: CDR1 LGHNA, CDR2 YNFKEQ. The CDR3 runs to 13 residues. CDR3 loop: CASSQGRSVEQYF. The DNA of the CDR3 is TGTGCCAGCAGCCAAGGCCGCTCGGTCGAGCAGTACTTC.

The chain has TRBV19 and TRBJ1-2; TRBD1 matches 7 bases. CDR1 is LNHDA, CDR2 SQIVND, per germline (reference sequence). V was clipped by 6 bases and J by 0 bases; unmatched bases: 10. This CDR3 region has 16 residues. CDR3 region: CASRRQGGLPNYGYTF. The CDR3 DNA follows: TGTGCCAGTAGAAGACAGGGAGGACTCCCTAACTATGGCTACACCTTC.

In nucleotides, the CDR3 is TGTGCCAGCAGCTCGACCGGGACAGGGAGCTACTTC. Translated: CASSSTGTGSYF. The chain couples TRBV14 to TRBJ2-7; 9 bases are a match to TRBD1. The J segment lost 13 bases and the V segment lost 5 bases, leaving 9 bases of the junction unmatched. The CDR3 loop spans 12 amino acids. Germline CDR1 reads SGHDN; CDR2 reads FVKESK.

V and J are TRBV5-1 and TRBJ1-4; D is undetermined. Germline CDR1 SGHRS, CDR2 YFSETQ. V was cut by 4 bases and J by 8 bases, with 18 bases left in between. The CDR3 contains 15 residues. CDR3 sequence: CASSRSGLPSEKLFF. DNA for the CDR3: TGCGCCAGCAGCCGTTCGGGCCTCCCGTCAGAAAAACTGTTTTTT.

V is TRBV4-3 and J is TRBJ2-3; D may be TRBD2 (6 bases). Deletions cut 0 bases from V and 14 bases from J, with 18 bases between. The CDR3 runs 14 residues. CDR1 is LGHNA, CDR2 YSLEER, per germline. The CDR3 protein is CASSQESGLPPAYF. The CDR3, as DNA: TGCGCCAGCAGCCAAGAATCGGGACTTCCCCCCGCGTATTTT.

In regard to this clone: The junction and the germline gene differ at one end; a read error may be behind it. The rearrangement uses TRBV6-1 and TRBJ2-1, with a possible D match to TRBD2 (6 bases). This CDR3 is built from 16 residues. Germline-derived CDR1 and CDR2 are MNHNS and SASEGT. CDR3 coding DNA: TGTGCCAGCAGTAAAGCCGGGACTCCACACTACAATGAGCAGTTCTTC. Protein product: CASSKAGTPHYNEQFF.

The V and J genes are TRBV15 and TRBJ2-7; maybe TRBD2 (5 bases). With 1 base removed from V and 4 bases from J, the gap between germline ends came to 11 bases. Germline V gives CDR1 LNHNV, CDR2 YYDKDF (reference sequence). CDR3 length: 14 amino acids. CDR3 sequence reads: CATSRASGGYEQYF. The CDR3 region has the DNA TGTGCCACCAGCAGAGCCTCGGGCGGGTACGAGCAGTACTTC.

The rearrangement uses TRBV30 and TRBJ2-3, with a weak D call TRBD2 (6 bases). CDR3 length: 16 amino acids. Germline V gives CDR1 GTSNPN, CDR2 SVGIG (reference sequence). Trimming took off 0 bases at V and 4 bases at J, with 17 bases between the two ends. Written as DNA, the CDR3 is TGTGCCTGGAGTGTAGGAGGGATTGGGTTTGCAGATACGCAGTATTTT. This gives the protein CAWSVGGIGFADTQYF.

The chain carries TRBV5-1 and TRBJ1-3, with 8 bases lining up with TRBD1. The length of the CDR3 is 16 residues. Germline V gives CDR1 SGHRS, CDR2 YFSETQ. The V segment lost 3 bases and the J segment 3 bases; nucleotides outside the gene matches: 8. The CDR3 DNA follows: TGCGCCAGCAGCTCAGGGGGCGCCGGGGTTGGAAACACCATATATTTT. It translates to CASSSGGAGVGNTIYF.

CDR3 nucleotide sequence: TGTGCCAGCAGCTTCACCCTAGCGGGAGGGGACTACGAGCAGTACTTC. Its protein is CASSFTLAGGDYEQYF. J is TRBJ2-7 and V is TRBV7-3, with 12 bases fitting TRBD2. The CDR3 is made up of 16 amino acids. The germline V gene has CDR1 SGHTA and CDR2 FQGTGA. With V trimmed by 3 bases and J by 3 bases, 6 bases remained unmatched.

The genes are TRBV9 and TRBJ1-2, with D possibly matching TRBD1 (5 bases). CDR1 SGDLS and CDR2 YYNGEE come from the germline V gene. V lost 4 bases and J 4 bases, leaving 17 bases between the germline ends. The CDR3 is 15 residues long. The CDR3 is CASSSRAGTGYGYTF. CDR3 nucleotide sequence: TGTGCCAGCAGCTCTAGGGCAGGGACTGGCTATGGCTACACCTTC.